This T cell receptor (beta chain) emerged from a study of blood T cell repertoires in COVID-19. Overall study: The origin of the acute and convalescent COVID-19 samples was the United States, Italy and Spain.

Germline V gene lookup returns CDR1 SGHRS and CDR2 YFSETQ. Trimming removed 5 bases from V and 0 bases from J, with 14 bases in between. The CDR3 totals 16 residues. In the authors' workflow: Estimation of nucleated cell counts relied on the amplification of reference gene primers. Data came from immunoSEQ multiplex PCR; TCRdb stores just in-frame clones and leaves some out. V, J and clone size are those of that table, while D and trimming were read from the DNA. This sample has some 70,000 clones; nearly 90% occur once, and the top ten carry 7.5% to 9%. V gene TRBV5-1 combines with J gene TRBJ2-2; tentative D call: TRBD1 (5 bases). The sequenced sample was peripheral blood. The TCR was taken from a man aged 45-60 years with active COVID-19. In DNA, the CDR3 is TGCGCCAGCAGGCAAACCTCAGGGTCGAACACCGGGGAGCTGTTTTTT. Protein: CASRQTSGSNTGELFF.